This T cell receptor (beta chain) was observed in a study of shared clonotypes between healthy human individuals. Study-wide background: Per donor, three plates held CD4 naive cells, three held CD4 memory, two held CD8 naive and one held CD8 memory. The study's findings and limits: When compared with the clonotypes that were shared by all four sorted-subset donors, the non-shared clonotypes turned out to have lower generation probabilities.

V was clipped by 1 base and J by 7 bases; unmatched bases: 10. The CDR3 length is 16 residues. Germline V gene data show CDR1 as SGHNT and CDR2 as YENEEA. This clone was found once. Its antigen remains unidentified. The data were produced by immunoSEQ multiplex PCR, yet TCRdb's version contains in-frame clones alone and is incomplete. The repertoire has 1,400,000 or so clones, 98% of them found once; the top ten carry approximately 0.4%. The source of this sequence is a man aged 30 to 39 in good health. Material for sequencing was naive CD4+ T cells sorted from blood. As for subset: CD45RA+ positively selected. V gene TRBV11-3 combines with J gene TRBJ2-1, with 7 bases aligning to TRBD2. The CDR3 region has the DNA TGTGCCAGCAGCTTAGGTAAGGGCGGGAGTAAAAATGAGCAGTTCTTC. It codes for CASSLGKGGSKNEQFF.